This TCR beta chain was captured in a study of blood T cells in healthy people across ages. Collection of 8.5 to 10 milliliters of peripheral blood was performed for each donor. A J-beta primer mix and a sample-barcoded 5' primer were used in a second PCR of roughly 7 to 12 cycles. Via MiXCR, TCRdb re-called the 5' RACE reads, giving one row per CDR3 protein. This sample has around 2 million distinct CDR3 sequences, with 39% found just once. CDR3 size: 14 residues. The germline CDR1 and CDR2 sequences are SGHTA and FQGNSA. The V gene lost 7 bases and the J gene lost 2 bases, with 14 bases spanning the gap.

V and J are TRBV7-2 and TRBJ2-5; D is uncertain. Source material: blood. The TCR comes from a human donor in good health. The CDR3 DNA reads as TGTGCCAGCACCTACGGTAGGGTGCAAGAGACCCAGTACTTC. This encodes CASTYGRVQETQYF.